This TCR beta chain was recorded in a study of Ad26.COV2.S vaccination and SARS-CoV-2 variants. Study at large: Each vaccinee took Ad26.COV2.S intramuscularly, once or twice 56 days apart. Study results and limitations: Compared with placebo recipients, vaccine recipients had higher spike-specific TCR breadth. Vaccinated and placebo-treated recipients had similar non-spike TCR breadth.

Treatment defined: some 20 received Ad26.COV2.S at low or high dose, single or two shots; several received placebo; per-sample allocation not given. On day 63 after the first injection, vaccine and placebo recipients gave samples. Profiled with immunoSEQ multiplex PCR; TCRdb holds only in-frame clones, not every one. The sample records about 500,000 clones, 70% to 90% being singletons. Concerning this clone itself: The antigen is not known.

CDR1 and CDR2 (germline): ENHRY, SYGVKD. The ends lost 10 bases at V and 2 bases at J; junction bases unmatched: 7. The CDR3 spans 13 residues. The chain recombines TRBV10-3 with TRBJ1-1, with 7 nucleotides matching TRBD1. The specimen comprised peripheral blood, sampled in a trial of Ad26.COV2.S vaccine versus placebo. This TCR was recovered from a person between 18 and 65 years old who received the Ad26.COV2.S COVID-19 vaccine or a placebo. The CDR3: CATETGKNTEAFF. The CDR3 DNA sequence: TGTGCCACTGAGACAGGGAAAAACACTGAAGCTTTCTTT.